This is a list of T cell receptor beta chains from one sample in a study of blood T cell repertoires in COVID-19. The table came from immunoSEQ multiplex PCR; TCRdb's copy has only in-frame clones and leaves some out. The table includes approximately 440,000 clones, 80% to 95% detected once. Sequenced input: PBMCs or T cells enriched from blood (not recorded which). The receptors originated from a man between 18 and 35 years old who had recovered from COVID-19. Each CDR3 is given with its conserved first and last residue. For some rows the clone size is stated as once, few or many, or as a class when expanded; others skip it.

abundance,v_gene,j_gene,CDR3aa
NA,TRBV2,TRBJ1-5,CASQPGSGMNQPQHF
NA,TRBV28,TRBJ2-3,CASSLAGTSDTQYF
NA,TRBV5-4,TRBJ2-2,CASSLKGDTGELFF
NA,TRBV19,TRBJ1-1,CASSILGRQANTEAFF
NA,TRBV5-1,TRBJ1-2,CASSLGQGTYGYTF
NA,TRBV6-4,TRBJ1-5,CASSDPGGLGNQPQHF
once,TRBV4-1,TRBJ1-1,CASSRTGSVTEAFF
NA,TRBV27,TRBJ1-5,CASKEQGGGQPQHF
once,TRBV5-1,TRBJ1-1,CASSGVGGTEAFF
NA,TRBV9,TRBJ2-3,CASSVGTGGYTDTQYF
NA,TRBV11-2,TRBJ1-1,CASSLFPGSSTEAFF
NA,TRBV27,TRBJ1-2,CASSSTGTDGYTF
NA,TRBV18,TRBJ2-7,CASSLYRGEQYF
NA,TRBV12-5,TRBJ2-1,CASGAGTDNEQFF
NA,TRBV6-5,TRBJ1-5,CASSPTGANNQPQHF
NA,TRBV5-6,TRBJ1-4,CASTYLNRGSDEKLFF
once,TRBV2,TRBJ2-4,CASSEVQDRRKNIQYF
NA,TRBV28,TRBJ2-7,CASRGGLASYEQYF
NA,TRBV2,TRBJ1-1,CASSGFVRNTEAFF
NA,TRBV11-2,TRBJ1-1,CASSQQLNTEAFF
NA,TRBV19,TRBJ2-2,CASNFGGELFF
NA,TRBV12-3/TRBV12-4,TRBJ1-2,CASRMTDYYGYTF
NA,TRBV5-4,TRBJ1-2,CASSLDRVGYTF
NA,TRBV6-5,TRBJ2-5,CATKTGVTRETQYF
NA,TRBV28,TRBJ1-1,CASSRGRNTEAFF
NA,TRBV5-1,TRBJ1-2,CASSPGTGGIDGYTF
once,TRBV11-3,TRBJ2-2,CASSPGWEAGGSTGELFF
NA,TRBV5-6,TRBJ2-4,CASSRDRENIQYF
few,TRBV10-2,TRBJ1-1,CASRDRGTEAFF
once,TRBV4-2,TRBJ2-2,CASSQDRSGELFF
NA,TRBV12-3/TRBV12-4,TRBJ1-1,CASRTRDTEAFF
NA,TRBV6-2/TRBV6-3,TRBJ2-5,CASSYSRLAGGAETQYF
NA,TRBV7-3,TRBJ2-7,CASSLGGTSYEQYF
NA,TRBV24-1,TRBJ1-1,CATSDPRGTEAFF
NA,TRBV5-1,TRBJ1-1,CASRRELGRGVDTEAFF
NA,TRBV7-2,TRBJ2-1,CASSSASGSWGEQFF
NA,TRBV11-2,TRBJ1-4,CASGRQGSNEKLFF
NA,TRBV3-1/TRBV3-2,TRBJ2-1,CASSQGGENEQFF
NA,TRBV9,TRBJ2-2,CASGGLAAYTGELFF
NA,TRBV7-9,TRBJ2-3,CASSFGGAGGGTDTQYF
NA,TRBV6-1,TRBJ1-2,CASSEADSRGYTF
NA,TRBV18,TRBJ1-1,CASSVGNTEAFF
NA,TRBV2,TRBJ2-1,CASSSFRGGYNEQFF
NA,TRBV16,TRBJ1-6,CASSDQSFRQGALNSPLHF
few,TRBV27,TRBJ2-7,CASSPRGGGYEQYF
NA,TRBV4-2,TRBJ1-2,CASSQDLLRGYTF